This TCR beta chain was sequenced for a study of regulatory T cells in long-lasting Graves disease. The study's findings and limits: Between persistent patients, 2,500 to 3,500 public clonotypes were shared, exceeding the roughly 1,000 shared between new patients.

This clonotype has at least ten counts. Antigen specificity is unknown. Trimming took off 4 bases at V and 5 bases at J, with 20 bases between the two ends. The CDR3 length is 16 residues. Germline values: CDR1 SGDLS, CDR2 YYNGEE. Documented time point: newly diagnosed GD, antithyroid drugs for less than 3 months. RNA from PBMCs was the source of the TCR library. According to the study, TCR beta libraries were built with iRepertoire HTBI primers and CDR3-region Arm-PCR. Original handling: Throughout the samples, researchers identified 60 to 70 TRBV and some 14 TRBJ segments. TCRdb re-called the multiplex PCR reads with MiXCR, one entry per CDR3 protein. TCRdb's processing, not the authors' own work, is the source of the V and J calls. Of 380,000 or so distinct CDR3 sequences in the sample, 15% to 20% were seen once. The same data also went into a second study, on T cells in Graves' hyperthyroidism and ophthalmopathy. This second report adds: With a duration under 2 months, the hyperthyroidism was newly diagnosed in patients aged 18 to 65.

This TCR came from a woman aged 18-29 years with Graves disease. This sequence joins TRBV9 and TRBJ2-3, with a tentative D call TRBD2 (5 bases). Sequenced here: peripheral blood mononuclear cells (PBMCs), sampled at new diagnosis, from a patient treated with antithyroid drugs. Written as DNA, the CDR3 is TGTGCCAGCAGCCCCCCCGGATCGCTAGCTGGAGATACGCAGTATTTT. Amino acid sequence: CASSPPGSLAGDTQYF. Using reference TRBV9 and TRBJ2-3 for the parts outside the CDR3, the full variable domain is DSGVTQTPKHLITATGQRVTLRCSPRSGDLSVYWYQQSLDQGLQFLIQYYNGEERAKGNILERFSAQQFPDLHSELNLSSLELGDSALYFCASSPPGSLAGDTQYFGPGTRLTVL.